This T cell receptor (beta chain) comes out of a study of T-cell memory formation after mild COVID-19. The CDR3 is 15 residues long. Germline loops: CDR1 SEHNR, CDR2 FQNEAQ (reference sequence). Trimming took off 5 bases at V and 1 base at J, with 15 bases between the two ends. TCRdb analysed the 5' RACE reads with MiXCR anew, one entry per CDR3 protein. Among 500,000 to 650,000 distinct CDR3 sequences listed, about 20% were seen once. This receptor was identified in an adult woman who had mild COVID-19 (a few samples of this study predate the infection). Cell type and time point are not known. The chain carries TRBV7-9 and TRBJ2-7; no firm D call. The sample was PBMCs or a T cell subset sorted from them (not recorded which). The CDR3: CASSPRPPDSYEQYF. The CDR3 region has the DNA TGTGCCAGCAGCCCCAGACCCCCGGATTCCTACGAGCAGTACTTC.